The entry below gives a single T cell receptor beta chain sequence along with its context. The sample originates from a study of blood T cell repertoires in COVID-19. About the research overall: From the United States, Italy and Spain came samples of acute and convalescent COVID-19. T cells, B-cell-depleted T cells, or PBMCs supplied cDNA or gDNA.

In the source study's methods: From reference gene primer amplification, estimates of nucleated cell counts were derived. Profiling relied on immunoSEQ multiplex PCR, and the TCRdb table lists in-frame clones only, not all of them. V, J and clone size are those of that table, while D and trimming were read from the DNA. The sample has fewer than 150,000 clones; roughly 80% are singletons. The CDR3 has 17 amino acids. Germline V gene data show CDR1 as PRHDT and CDR2 as FYEKMQ (reference sequence). V lost 2 bases to trimming and J lost 2 bases, with 18 bases between them. The TCR originated in a man aged 50-60 years with acute or convalescent COVID-19. V and J are TRBV13 and TRBJ2-5; D perhaps matches TRBD1 (6 bases). Sequenced material: peripheral blood. The CDR3 nucleotides read TGTGCCAGCAGCTTAAGACAGGCCGGATTGACGCAAGAGACCCAGTACTTC. It codes for CASSLRQAGLTQETQYF.